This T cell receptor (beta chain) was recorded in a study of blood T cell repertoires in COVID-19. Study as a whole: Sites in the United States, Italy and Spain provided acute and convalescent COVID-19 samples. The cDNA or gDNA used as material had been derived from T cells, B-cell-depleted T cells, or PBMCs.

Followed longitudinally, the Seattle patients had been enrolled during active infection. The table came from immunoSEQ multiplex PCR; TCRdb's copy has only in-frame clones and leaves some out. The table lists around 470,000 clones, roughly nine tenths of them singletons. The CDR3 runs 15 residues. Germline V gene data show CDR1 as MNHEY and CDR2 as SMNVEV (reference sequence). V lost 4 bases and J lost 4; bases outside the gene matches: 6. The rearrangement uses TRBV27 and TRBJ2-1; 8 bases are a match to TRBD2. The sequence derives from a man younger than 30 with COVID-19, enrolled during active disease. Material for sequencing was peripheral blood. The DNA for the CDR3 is TGTGCCAGCAGTTCCCCTGGCGGGGGGTACAATGAGCAGTTCTTC. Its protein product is CASSSPGGGYNEQFF.